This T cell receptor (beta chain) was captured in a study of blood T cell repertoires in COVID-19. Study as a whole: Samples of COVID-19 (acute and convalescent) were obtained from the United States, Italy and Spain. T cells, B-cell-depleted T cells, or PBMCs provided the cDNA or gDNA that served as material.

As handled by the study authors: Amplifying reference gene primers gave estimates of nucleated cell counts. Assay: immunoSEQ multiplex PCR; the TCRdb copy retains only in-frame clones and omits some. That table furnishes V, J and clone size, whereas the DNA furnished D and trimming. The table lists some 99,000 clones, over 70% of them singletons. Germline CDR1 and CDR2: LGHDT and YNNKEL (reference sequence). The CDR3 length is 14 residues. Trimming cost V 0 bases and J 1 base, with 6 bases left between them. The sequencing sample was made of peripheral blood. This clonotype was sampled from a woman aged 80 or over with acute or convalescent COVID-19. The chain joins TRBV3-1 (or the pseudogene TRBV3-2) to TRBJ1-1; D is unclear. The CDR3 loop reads CASSQDRQNTEAFF. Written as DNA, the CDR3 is TGTGCCAGCAGCCAAGATCGACAGAACACTGAAGCTTTCTTT.